Listed here are 17 T cell receptor beta chains from one sample, sequenced in a study of T cells in Graves' hyperthyroidism and ophthalmopathy. The source material, RNA transcripts, was used to amplify TCR beta CDR3 regions. With the HTBI primer set, the TCR CDR3 went through a first round of RT-PCR. Each CDR3 protein gets one entry after TCRdb re-called the multiplex PCR reads with MiXCR. The table records 550,000 to 650,000 distinct CDR3 sequences, about 15% of them present only once. Material for sequencing was blood. These receptors originate from a woman in her twenties or thirties with Graves' hyperthyroidism that later progressed to Graves' ophthalmopathy.

The sample holds many counts of this clonotype. The chain's CDR3 is CSAPPEDRVNEQFF. CDR3 coding DNA: TGCAGCGCCCCACCGGAAGACAGGGTCAATGAGCAGTTCTTC. V usage is TRBV29-1 and J usage is TRBJ2-1; 7 nucleotides agree with TRBD1. Germline trimming cut 7 bases from V and 6 bases from J; bases unmatched to any gene: 12. CDR1 is SQVTM and CDR2 is ANQGSEA in the germline V gene. This CDR3 contains 14 residues.

This chain uses TRBV6-5 with TRBJ1-4; D call uncertain. The CDR3 length is 14 residues. The germline gives CDR1 MNHEY, CDR2 SVGAGI. V lost 3 bases to trimming and J lost 6 bases, with 11 bases between them. The CDR3 nucleotides are TGTGCCAGCAGTTATGGGCAGCGAGATGAAAAACTGTTTTTT. This encodes CASSYGQRDEKLFF.

This clonotype occurred a few times. The chain carries TRBV25-1 and TRBJ1-4, with D possibly TRBD1 on 6 matching bases. The germline gives CDR1 MGHDK, CDR2 SYGVNS. V was pared by 1 base and J by 5 bases, with 17 bases between. The CDR3 has 17 residues. CDR3 loop: CASSESSRRGSNEKLFF. In nucleotides, the CDR3 is TGTGCCAGCAGTGAATCCTCTAGGAGGGGGTCGAATGAAAAACTGTTTTTT.

This clonotype was counted between two and nine times. One end of the junction fails to match germline, which may point to a read error. The CDR3 sequence: CASSSGLAGGDEQSF. Here the CDR3 DNA reads TGTGCCAGCAGCTCGGGACTAGCGGGAGGGGATGAGCAGTCCTTC. This sequence joins TRBV7-9 and TRBJ2-1, with 16 bases identical to TRBD2. The CDR3 loop spans 15 amino acids. Looked up from germline, CDR1 is SEHNR and CDR2 is FQNEAQ (reference sequence).

This clonotype was seen repeatedly, ten times or more. The chain links TRBV19 to TRBJ2-5, with D perhaps TRBD2 (5 bases). V dropped 6 bases and J dropped 7 bases, with 18 bases sitting between them. CDR3 length equals 14 residues. Germline V CDR1 and CDR2: LNHDA, SQIVND (reference sequence). CDR3 coding DNA: TGTGCCAGTAGCAGCTCAAGCGGTGTCGCGACCCAGTACTTC. It translates to CASSSSSGVATQYF.

This clonotype was recorded many times. The chain joins TRBV5-1 to TRBJ2-1; the D gene is possibly TRBD2 (6 bases). Germline V gives CDR1 SGHRS, CDR2 YFSETQ. The CDR3 totals 13 residues. The V gene lost 6 bases and the J gene lost 2 bases, with 9 bases spanning the gap. The CDR3 is CASTSAAYNEQFF. In DNA, the CDR3 is TGCGCCAGCACTAGCGCTGCCTACAATGAGCAGTTCTTC.

This clonotype was picked up many times. The V gene is TRBV4-3, the J gene TRBJ2-1; D is ambiguous. Germline V lookup: CDR1 LGHNA, CDR2 YSLEER. CDR3 length: 16 amino acids. V dropped 1 base and J dropped 2 bases, with 12 bases sitting between them. CDR3: CASSQGPSGPYNEQFF. The DNA for the CDR3 is TGCGCCAGCAGCCAAGGGCCCAGTGGTCCCTACAATGAGCAGTTCTTC.

Of note for this clonotype: This clone may be a read error of a much larger clone one base away. The chain joins TRBV20-1 to TRBJ1-5; no reliable D call. This CDR3 is 12 amino acids long. Germline CDR1 and CDR2: DFQATT and SNEGSKA (reference sequence). CDR3 sequence reads: CNASASNQPQHF. CDR3 nucleotide sequence: TGCAATGCTAGTGCTAGCAATCAGCCCCAGCATTTT.

This chain's CDR3 is CASSPLGTGYNEQFF. The CDR3 DNA sequence: TGTGCCAGCAGTCCCCTGGGTACTGGCTACAATGAGCAGTTCTTC. The rearrangement uses TRBV27 and TRBJ2-1; D remains unclear. This CDR3 spans 15 amino acids. Germline CDR1 reads MNHEY; CDR2 reads SMNVEV (reference sequence). Trimming stripped 5 bases from V and 3 bases from J, with 14 bases between.

V usage is TRBV9 and J usage is TRBJ2-5; the D gene is possibly TRBD2 (5 bases). Trimming removed 0 bases at V and 5 bases at J, with 14 bases between. The CDR3 covers 15 residues. CDR1 is SGDLS and CDR2 is YYNGEE in the germline V gene. CDR3 residues: CASSVDRGMEETQYF. CDR3 DNA: TGTGCCAGCAGCGTAGATCGGGGAATGGAGGAGACCCAGTACTTC. The entire variable domain, with the rest obtained from reference TRBV9 and TRBJ2-5, is as follows: DSGVTQTPKHLITATGQRVTLRCSPRSGDLSVYWYQQSLDQGLQFLIQYYNGEERAKGNILERFSAQQFPDLHSELNLSSLELGDSALYFCASSVDRGMEETQYFGPGTRLLVL.

Turning to this clonotype: A junction end diverges from the germline sequence, so it may reflect a read error. This chain links TRBV15 with TRBJ2-5; D possibly corresponds to TRBD1 (5 bases). Germline values: CDR1 LNHNV, CDR2 YYDKDF (reference sequence). The CDR3 is made up of 19 amino acids. For the CDR3, the DNA is TGTGCCACCGGCAGAGAAGGACGTCAGGGCCCAGTCATTGGGGAGACCCAGTACTTC. Its translation: CATGREGRQGPVIGETQYF.

This clonotype was seen repeatedly, ten times or more. V and J are TRBV15 and TRBJ2-5, with D possibly called TRBD1 or TRBD2 (6 bases each). Germline-derived CDR1 and CDR2 are LNHNV and YYDKDF (reference sequence). V was shortened by 2 bases and J by 4 bases, with 26 bases between the two germline ends. The CDR3 runs to 19 residues. The CDR3: CATSRPLGGGTGEGETQYF. CDR3 in DNA: TGTGCCACCAGCAGACCCCTGGGGGGCGGGACGGGAGAAGGAGAGACCCAGTACTTC.

The table lists this clonotype with many counts. The rearrangement links TRBV28 to TRBJ1-6; D is undetermined. Trimming removed 6 bases at V and 2 bases at J, with 14 bases between. Germline CDR1 and CDR2: MDHEN and SYDVKM. The CDR3 contains 16 residues. The chain's CDR3 is CASRPPAETYNSPLHF. The CDR3 DNA is TGTGCCAGCAGGCCACCAGCGGAGACCTATAATTCACCCCTCCACTTT.

This clonotype has ten or more counts. The gene calls are TRBV3-1 and TRBJ1-1; 9 positions match TRBD1. J was trimmed by 4 bases and V by 1 base; bases with no gene match: 7. This CDR3 has 16 amino acids. Germline assignment: CDR1 LGHDT and CDR2 YNNKEL (reference sequence). The DNA for the CDR3 is TGTGCCAGCAGCCAAGGGGAACAGGGGGCAGGCACTGAAGCTTTCTTT. Amino acids: CASSQGEQGAGTEAFF.

This clonotype was seen a few times. For the CDR3, the DNA is TGCGCCAGCAGCTTGGGTCGACCAGAGGCCTTGGACATTCAGTACTTC. Encoded protein: CASSLGRPEALDIQYF. The rearrangement joins TRBV5-1 to TRBJ2-4; no definite D call. V gave up 0 bases and J gave up 8 bases, with 18 bases separating them. The CDR3 is made up of 16 amino acids. In germline, CDR1 is SGHRS, CDR2 YFSETQ.

This clonotype was seen a few times. The genes are TRBV9 and TRBJ2-7, with TRBD1 identical over 7 bases. V was pared by 2 bases and J by 5 bases, with 10 bases of the junction left unmatched. The CDR3 covers 15 residues. Germline CDR1 SGDLS, CDR2 YYNGEE. The CDR3 nucleotides read TGTGCCAGCAGCGTGGGGGACAGCCTTCCTGACGAGCAGTACTTC. Protein product: CASSVGDSLPDEQYF.

In this sample, this clonotype turned up many times. The chain has TRBV9 and TRBJ2-3; 13 positions agree with TRBD2. After removal of 1 base from V and 4 bases from J, the junction contained 0 bases not matched to a gene. Germline assignment: CDR1 SGDLS and CDR2 YYNGEE. This CDR3 has 15 amino acids. The CDR3 nucleotides are TGTGCCAGCAGCGTAACTAGCGGGAGGGCAGATACGCAGTATTTT. This sequence encodes CASSVTSGRADTQYF.